The 3 T cell receptor beta chains listed next were all sequenced from one sample in a study of cytomegalovirus exposure and HLA in healthy donors. PCR was performed using 60 Vbeta and 13 Jbeta primers. Sequencing used immunoSEQ multiplex PCR; TCRdb keeps in-frame clones, though not all of them. Of almost 200,000 clones in the sample, over 75% were seen once. Material for sequencing was PBMCs. The receptors come from a woman in her forties or fifties in good health and CMV-seronegative.

This chain connects TRBV27 to TRBJ2-2; 8 nucleotides agree with TRBD1. V gave up 2 bases and J gave up 4 bases; unmatched junction bases: 12. Germline assignment: CDR1 MNHEY and CDR2 SMNVEV (reference sequence). This CDR3 spans 18 amino acids. CDR3 sequence reads: CASSLPSSDRASTGELFF. The CDR3 DNA reads TGTGCCAGCAGTTTACCCTCCTCGGACAGGGCGAGCACCGGGGAGCTGTTTTTT.

Worth noting for this clone: Here the CDR3 omits its conserved ending phenylalanine or tryptophan, so a read error is the likely source. This sequence joins TRBV4-1 and TRBJ1-2; D is perhaps TRBD1 (5 bases). The CDR3 length is 15 residues. V was shortened by 1 base and J by 4 bases, with 13 bases between the two germline ends. Germline CDR1 is MGHRA and CDR2 is YSYEKL. The CDR3 nucleotides read TGCGCCAGCAGCCAAGTTGGGGCTATTATCTATGGCTACACCCTC. Encoded protein: CASSQVGAIIYGYTL.

V is TRBV29-1 and J is TRBJ1-1, with D unresolved. V dropped 5 bases and J dropped 0 bases, with 4 bases sitting between them. This CDR3 contains 11 residues. Germline CDR1 is SQVTM and CDR2 is ANQGSEA. CDR3 nucleotide sequence: TGCAGCGTTATCATGAACACTGAAGCTTTCTTT. Amino acid sequence: CSVIMNTEAFF. The full variable domain, rest sourced from reference TRBV29-1 and TRBJ1-1, is SAVISQKPSRDICQRGTSLTIQCQVDSQVTMMFWYRQQPGQSLTLIATANQGSEATYESGFVIDKFPISRPNLTFSTLTVSNMSPEDSSIYLCSVIMNTEAFFGQGTRLTVV.